The 27 T cell receptor beta chains in this list originate from one sample, sequenced in a study of blood T cell repertoires in COVID-19. The assay was immunoSEQ multiplex PCR, and TCRdb's table has in-frame clones only and misses some. The data contain a few hundred thousand clones, about 89% of them seen just once; the ten biggest clones take up around 10%. Sample: peripheral blood. The receptors were gathered from a man in his forties who had recovered from COVID-19.

The chain combines TRBV5-6 with TRBJ2-1, with D unresolved. Trimming took 4 bases from V and 9 from J, leaving 14 bases between them. The V gene's germline CDR1 is SGHDT and CDR2 YYEEEE. The length of the CDR3 is 13 residues. As DNA, the CDR3 is TGTGCCAGCAGCCGCCCGCCCCGCGGTGAGCAGTTCTTC. This translates into CASSRPPRGEQFF.

The chain uses TRBV28 and TRBJ2-7, with 7 bases lining up with TRBD1. There are 14 residues in the CDR3. Losses at the gene ends were 5 bases for V and 3 bases for J; bases not matched to a gene: 7. Germline assignment: CDR1 MDHEN and CDR2 SYDVKM. In DNA, the CDR3 is TGTGCCAGCAGTCCCCGGACAGGCCTCTACGAGCAGTACTTC. Residues: CASSPRTGLYEQYF.

The chain has TRBV30 and TRBJ1-2, with TRBD1 identical over 8 bases. With V trimmed by 2 bases and J by 8 bases, 13 bases remained unmatched. The CDR3 extends over 15 amino acids. Germline V gene lookup returns CDR1 GTSNPN and CDR2 SVGIG (reference sequence). This chain's CDR3 is CAWSTGQASLGGYTF. CDR3 DNA: TGTGCCTGGAGTACGGGACAGGCCTCCCTCGGGGGCTACACCTTC.

This clone was seen only once. The chain combines TRBV10-2 with TRBJ2-1; D is possibly TRBD1 (6 bases). Looked up from germline, CDR1 is WSHSY and CDR2 is SAAADI. V lost 3 bases and J 9 bases, leaving 18 bases between the germline ends. CDR3 size: 15 residues. Here the CDR3 reads CASSDRGPDVFEQFF. Written as DNA, the CDR3 is TGCGCCAGCAGTGACAGGGGACCCGATGTTTTTGAGCAGTTCTTC.

V and J are TRBV20-1 and TRBJ1-2; tentatively, D is TRBD1 (6 bases). CDR3 length: 11 amino acids. Germline CDR1 reads DFQATT; CDR2 reads SNEGSKA (reference sequence). As DNA, the CDR3 is TGCAGCACCGGGGGGCACTATGGCTACACCTTC. It is translated as CSTGGHYGYTF.

The chain joins TRBV3-1 (or the pseudogene TRBV3-2) to TRBJ2-7; maybe TRBD1 (6 bases). V was shortened by 4 bases and J by 2 bases, with 9 bases between the two germline ends. CDR3 length: 13 residues. CDR1 is LGHDT, CDR2 YNNKEL, per germline (reference sequence). The CDR3 reads CASSRGQTYEQYF. Here the CDR3 DNA reads TGTGCCAGCAGCCGCGGACAGACCTACGAGCAGTACTTC.

V usage is TRBV4-2 and J usage is TRBJ1-1; TRBD1 matches 8 bases. The length of the CDR3 is 16 residues. V lost 0 bases, J lost 5 bases, and 8 bases stayed unmatched. Germline values: CDR1 LGHNA, CDR2 YNFKEQ. The CDR3 loop reads CASSQEQGGLTTEAFF. The CDR3 nucleotides read TGTGCCAGCAGCCAAGAACAGGGGGGTTTAACTACTGAAGCTTTCTTT.

CDR3 region: CASSRGTGLPWDNEKLFF. As DNA, the CDR3 is TGTGCCAGCAGTCGGGGGACAGGACTTCCGTGGGATAATGAAAAACTGTTTTTT. The genes are TRBV5-6 and TRBJ1-4; 8 bases match TRBD1. V lost 5 bases, J lost 4 bases, and 16 bases stayed unmatched. This CDR3 has 18 amino acids. Germline V lookup: CDR1 SGHDT, CDR2 YYEEEE.

The gene calls are TRBV6-5 and TRBJ2-7, with 10 positions matching TRBD1. CDR1 and CDR2 (germline): MNHEY, SVGAGI. V was clipped by 5 bases and J by 6 bases; unmatched bases: 10. The CDR3 has 15 amino acids. The CDR3 sequence: CASSPFATGGGEQYF. DNA for the CDR3: TGTGCCAGCAGTCCTTTCGCGACAGGGGGCGGCGAGCAGTACTTC.

This sequence joins TRBV5-4 and TRBJ2-7; weak D call: TRBD2 (5 bases). Trimming removed 0 bases from V and 2 bases from J, with 6 bases in between. Germline CDR1 is SGHNT and CDR2 is YYREEE (reference sequence). The CDR3 contains 13 residues. As DNA, the CDR3 is TGTGCCAGCAGCTTGGCCGGGACCTACGAGCAGTACTTC. This encodes CASSLAGTYEQYF.

This clone appeared a few times. V usage is TRBV6-5 and J usage is TRBJ1-1; D is perhaps TRBD1 (5 bases). The germline CDR1 and CDR2 sequences are MNHEY and SVGAGI. Trimming shortened V by 4 bases and J by 1 base, and 7 bases separated the two germline ends. The CDR3 totals 13 residues. CDR3 DNA sequence: TGTGCCAGCAGTTTCCAGGGGAACACTGAAGCTTTCTTT. Translated: CASSFQGNTEAFF.

The chain carries TRBV29-1 and TRBJ2-4; D remains unclear. The CDR3 sequence is 15 residues long. Germline V gene data show CDR1 as SQVTM and CDR2 as ANQGSEA. V dropped 1 base and J dropped 0 bases, with 10 bases sitting between them. As DNA, the CDR3 is TGCAGCGTTGAAGGATGGGCCTTAGCCAAAAACATTCAGTACTTC. Protein product: CSVEGWALAKNIQYF.

The chain uses TRBV5-5 and TRBJ2-7; TRBD1 aligns across 9 bases. The CDR3 has 15 amino acids. Germline V gene sequence: CDR1 SGHKS, CDR2 YYEKEE (reference sequence). Trimming took 1 base from V and 3 from J; bases not matched to a gene: 5. Here the CDR3 DNA reads TGTGCCAGCAGCTTGAGTGGGACAGGGATCTACGAGCAGTACTTC. Its protein is CASSLSGTGIYEQYF.

The CDR3 region has the DNA TGTGCCAGCACCGAAGGGGGAGCTGAAGCTTTCTTT. Its translation: CASTEGGAEAFF. The chain is built from TRBV6-5 and TRBJ1-1, with a possible D match to TRBD1 (6 bases). The germline V gene has CDR1 MNHEY and CDR2 SVGAGI. V gave up 7 bases and J gave up 6 bases, with 12 bases separating them. The CDR3 has 12 amino acids.

As DNA, the CDR3 is TGTGCCAGCAGACAGGGGGGGGAAAAACTGTTTTTT. This gives the protein CASRQGGEKLFF. The chain employs TRBV2 and TRBJ1-4; 8 nucleotides align to TRBD1. Trimming cost V 6 bases and J 8 bases; bases outside gene matches: 2. The CDR3 is made up of 12 amino acids. Germline CDR1 is SNHLY and CDR2 is FYNNEI. Complete variable domain (other parts from reference TRBV2 and TRBJ1-4): EPEVTQTPSHQVTQMGQEVILRCVPISNHLYFYWYRQILGQKVEFLVSFYNNEISEKSEIFDDQFSVERPDGSNFTLKIRSTKLEDSAMYFCASRQGGEKLFFGSGTQLSVL.

This chain's CDR3 is CACSNQGWRNQPQHF. CDR3 nucleotides: TGTGCCTGCTCTAATCAGGGTTGGCGCAATCAGCCCCAGCATTTT. The V and J genes are TRBV30 and TRBJ1-5; tentative D call: TRBD1 (5 bases). The germline CDR1 and CDR2 sequences are GTSNPN and SVGIG (reference sequence). V was pared by 6 bases and J by 2 bases, with 17 bases between. CDR3 length equals 15 residues. The entire variable domain, with the rest obtained from reference TRBV30 and TRBJ1-5, is as follows: SQTIHQWPATLVQPVGSPLSLECTVEGTSNPNLYWYRQAAGRGLQLLFYSVGIGQISSEVPQNLSASRPQDRQFILSSKKLLLSDSGFYLCACSNQGWRNQPQHFGDGTRLSIL.

The rearrangement joins TRBV30 to TRBJ2-1, with 13 bases that match TRBD2. Germline V gene data show CDR1 as GTSNPN and CDR2 as SVGIG (reference sequence). V lost 7 bases and J lost 3; bases outside the gene matches: 12. The CDR3 extends over 17 amino acids. CDR3 sequence reads: CASPGLAGFKGYNEQFF. The DNA for the CDR3 is TGTGCCTCTCCGGGACTAGCGGGATTCAAAGGCTACAATGAGCAGTTCTTC. The full variable domain, completed using reference TRBV30 and TRBJ2-1, is SQTIHQWPATLVQPVGSPLSLECTVEGTSNPNLYWYRQAAGRGLQLLFYSVGIGQISSEVPQNLSASRPQDRQFILSSKKLLLSDSGFYLCASPGLAGFKGYNEQFFGPGTRLTVL.

The chain has TRBV7-9 and TRBJ2-7, with TRBD2 matching over 8 bases. The CDR3 is made up of 15 amino acids. Germline values: CDR1 SEHNR, CDR2 FQNEAQ (reference sequence). V shed 4 bases, J shed 4 bases, and the junction held 9 bases outside the gene matches. CDR3 residues: CASSSPRLAGYEQYF. The DNA for the CDR3 is TGTGCCAGCAGCTCCCCTCGGCTAGCGGGTTACGAGCAGTACTTC.

The chain uses TRBV2 and TRBJ2-1, with a tentative D call TRBD2 (5 bases). There are 16 residues in the CDR3. The germline V gene has CDR1 SNHLY and CDR2 FYNNEI. V dropped 6 bases and J dropped 3 bases, with 18 bases sitting between them. The CDR3 region has the DNA TGTGCCAGCAGCTCAAATGGGCTAGCCCACTACAATGAGCAGTTCTTC. Protein product: CASSSNGLAHYNEQFF.

This rearrangement joins TRBV11-2 to TRBJ2-5; 10 bases match TRBD2. This CDR3 has 15 amino acids. Trimming at V came to 2 bases and at J to 5 bases, leaving 5 bases not matched to a gene. CDR1 is SGHAT, CDR2 FQNNGV, per germline. CDR3 DNA sequence: TGTGCCAGCAGCTTAAGGCTAGCGGGGGTGGAGACCCAGTACTTC. The encoded protein is CASSLRLAGVETQYF.

The rearrangement links TRBV7-2 to TRBJ2-7; the match to TRBD1 covers 7 bases. V lost 6 bases to trimming and J lost 3 bases; unmatched junction nucleotides: 5. Germline CDR1 and CDR2: SGHTA and FQGNSA. This CDR3 is 13 amino acids long. The CDR3 is CASSLQGNYEQYF. CDR3 nucleotides: TGTGCCAGCAGTTTACAGGGGAACTACGAGCAGTACTTC.

The chain employs TRBV7-2 and TRBJ2-7, with TRBD2 as a possible D gene (6 bases). The CDR3 has 14 residues. The V gene lost 1 base and the J gene lost 1 base, with 8 bases spanning the gap. In germline, CDR1 is SGHTA, CDR2 FQGNSA. In nucleotides, the CDR3 is TGTGCCAGCAGCTTAGGGGCGGGATCCTACGAGCAGTACTTC. Translated, it gives CASSLGAGSYEQYF.

The V call is TRBV7-3, the J call TRBJ2-7; no firm D call. The CDR3 runs 13 residues. Looked up from germline, CDR1 is SGHTA and CDR2 is FQGTGA. Trimming pared 4 bases from V and 0 bases from J, leaving 7 bases between. The CDR3 loop reads CASSSADSYEQYF. The CDR3, as DNA: TGTGCCAGCAGCTCGGCGGACTCCTACGAGCAGTACTTC.

The chain links TRBV6-6 to TRBJ2-5; TRBD2 agrees at 10 bases. The trim removed 4 bases at V and 3 bases at J, leaving 5 bases unmatched. The CDR3 is made up of 15 amino acids. Germline V CDR1 and CDR2: MNHNY, SVGAGI (reference sequence). CDR3 loop: CASSWVLAGKETQYF. Here the CDR3 DNA reads TGTGCCAGCAGTTGGGTACTAGCGGGGAAAGAGACCCAGTACTTC.

The chain carries TRBV7-8 and TRBJ1-2; D gene uncertain. The CDR3 loop spans 15 amino acids. V lost 6 bases and J 0 bases, leaving 14 bases between the germline ends. Germline CDR1 SGHVS, CDR2 FQNEAQ. CDR3 region: CASSSEANPNYGYTF. CDR3 nucleotide sequence: TGTGCCAGCAGTTCAGAGGCCAATCCTAACTATGGCTACACCTTC. Full variable domain (rest looked up from reference TRBV7-8 and TRBJ1-2): GAGVSQSPRYKVAKRGQDVALRCDPISGHVSLFWYQQALGQGPEFLTYFQNEAQLDKSGLPSDRFFAERPEGSVSTLKIQRTQQEDSAVYLCASSSEANPNYGYTFGSGTRLTVV.

The V and J genes are TRBV9 and TRBJ1-1, with TRBD1 matching 7 bases. There are 15 residues in the CDR3. Per germline, CDR1 SGDLS and CDR2 YYNGEE. The trim removed 3 bases at V and 10 bases at J, leaving 15 bases unmatched. CDR3 DNA: TGTGCCAGCAGCGCGAGCTACAGGGGCCGAAGGGTAGCTTTCTTT. Amino acids: CASSASYRGRRVAFF.

This clone was seen once. CDR3 bases: TGTGCCAGCAGCCTCTCTGGAAACACCATATATTTT. Protein sequence: CASSLSGNTIYF. This chain connects TRBV25-1 to TRBJ1-3; no definite D call. Germline assignment: CDR1 MGHDK and CDR2 SYGVNS. Trimming left V 6 bases short and J 0 bases short, with 3 bases between. CDR3 size: 12 residues.